The 4 T cell receptor beta chains presented below share a single source sample, sequenced in a study of memory CD8 T cells in hepatitis C reinfection. Data came from immunoSEQ multiplex PCR; TCRdb stores just in-frame clones and leaves some out. The sample holds under 50,000 clones, approximately 88% seen once. The time point denotes: peak reinfection, 3 to 8 weeks after reinfection detection. Sorted cells were sequenced directly ex vivo without any in vitro expansion. Material for sequencing was naive CD8+ T cells sorted from blood. The receptor source for this set is a man between 18 and 35 years old with hepatitis C virus infection.

The chain has TRBV11-2 and TRBJ1-5; unclear D gene. This CDR3 is 13 amino acids long. V was pared by 1 base and J by 3 bases, with 4 bases between. CDR1 is SGHAT, CDR2 FQNNGV, per germline. In DNA, the CDR3 is TGTGCCAGCAGCTTAGTATCCAATCAGCCCCAGCATTTT. This sequence encodes CASSLVSNQPQHF.

This chain uses TRBV5-1 with TRBJ2-1; TRBD2 agrees at 9 bases. There are 15 residues in the CDR3. Trimming cost V 0 bases and J 4 bases; bases outside gene matches: 2. Germline CDR1 reads SGHRS; CDR2 reads YFSETQ. DNA for the CDR3: TGCGCCAGCAGCTTGGGACTAGCGGAATACAATGAGCAGTTCTTC. Protein sequence: CASSLGLAEYNEQFF.

The rearrangement uses TRBV27 and TRBJ2-5, with D unclear. There are 15 residues in the CDR3. V shed 2 bases and J shed 0 bases, with 10 bases lying between them. CDR1 is MNHEY and CDR2 is SMNVEV in the germline V gene (reference sequence). CDR3 DNA sequence: TGTGCCAGCAGTTTAAATTGGCAGAACCAAGAGACCCAGTACTTC. This gives the protein CASSLNWQNQETQYF.

The V and J genes are TRBV10-3 and TRBJ2-7; 7 bases fit TRBD2. The CDR3 length is 13 residues. With 6 bases clipped from V and 0 bases from J, the junction kept 2 bases outside the gene matches. Germline V gives CDR1 ENHRY, CDR2 SYGVKD. The CDR3 bases are TGTGCCATCAGCCGGACTAGCTCCTACGAGCAGTACTTC. Translation: CAISRTSSYEQYF.